A single sample gave rise to the 5 T cell receptor beta chains below, sequenced in a study of blood T cell repertoires in COVID-19. The table came from immunoSEQ multiplex PCR; TCRdb's copy has only in-frame clones and leaves some out. The sample holds under 200,000 clones, 89% seen once. Material: PBMCs or T cells enriched from blood (not recorded which). The receptors here all came from a woman under 30 who had recovered from COVID-19.

The V call is TRBV3-1 (or the pseudogene TRBV3-2), the J call TRBJ1-2; TRBD1 might be the D (6 bases). The V and J ends lost 1 base and 4 bases respectively, with 13 bases between them. This CDR3 spans 15 amino acids. The germline V gene encodes CDR1 LGHDT and CDR2 YNNKEL (reference sequence). CDR3 sequence reads: CASSQGIHRAYGYTF. CDR3 nucleotide sequence: TGTGCCAGCAGCCAAGGAATCCACAGGGCCTATGGCTACACCTTC.

The V and J genes are TRBV7-8 and TRBJ2-3; 9 nucleotides line up with TRBD2. J was trimmed by 5 bases and V by 0 bases; bases with no gene match: 9. Germline V gene data show CDR1 as SGHVS and CDR2 as FQNEAQ. The CDR3 covers 17 residues. CDR3: CASSLAGRGGRGDTQYF. CDR3 DNA sequence: TGTGCCAGCAGCTTAGCAGGGCGGGGGGGCCGTGGAGATACGCAGTATTTT. Looking up the rest from reference TRBV7-8 and TRBJ2-3 gives the full variable domain: GAGVSQSPRYKVAKRGQDVALRCDPISGHVSLFWYQQALGQGPEFLTYFQNEAQLDKSGLPSDRFFAERPEGSVSTLKIQRTQQEDSAVYLCASSLAGRGGRGDTQYFGPGTRLTVL.

This clone is a singleton in its sample. The chain uses TRBV7-9 and TRBJ1-6, with unresolved D. Trimming took off 1 base at V and 7 bases at J, with 11 bases between the two ends. Germline lookup yields CDR1 SEHNR and CDR2 FQNEAQ (reference sequence). This CDR3 comprises 15 residues. The CDR3 protein is CASSLGRRSNSPLHF. CDR3 coding DNA: TGTGCCAGCAGCTTAGGGAGGAGATCGAATTCACCCCTCCACTTT.

This rearrangement joins TRBV10-2 to TRBJ1-1; 10 nucleotides align to TRBD1. From germline, CDR1 is WSHSY and CDR2 SAAADI. CDR3 size: 16 residues. Losses at the gene ends were 3 bases for V and 1 base for J; bases not matched to a gene: 5. In DNA, the CDR3 is TGCGCCAGCAGTGAACCGGGACAGGGGAAGAACACTGAAGCTTTCTTT. Translated, it gives CASSEPGQGKNTEAFF.

This chain connects TRBV9 to TRBJ2-3; D not resolved. Germline assignment: CDR1 SGDLS and CDR2 YYNGEE. V lost 3 bases and J lost 2, with 10 bases in between. The CDR3 length is 14 residues. CDR3 residues: CASSGAPITDTQYF. Here the CDR3 DNA reads TGTGCCAGCAGCGGGGCGCCGATCACAGATACGCAGTATTTT.